The 31 T cell receptor beta chains listed next were all sequenced from one sample in a study of shared clonotypes between healthy human individuals. Profiled with immunoSEQ multiplex PCR; TCRdb holds only in-frame clones, not every one. The table records hundreds of thousands of clones, roughly 73% of them present only once. The sequencing sample was made of memory CD4+ T cells sorted from blood. Subset denoted: CD45RA-negative fraction. These receptors all come from a woman aged 30 to 39 in good health.

The V and J genes are TRBV2 and TRBJ2-7; D unresolved. V dropped 4 bases and J dropped 2 bases, with 12 bases sitting between them. Germline CDR1 SNHLY, CDR2 FYNNEI. CDR3 size: 14 residues. CDR3 loop: CASSGVERPYEQYF. The CDR3 DNA is TGTGCCAGCAGTGGAGTAGAACGGCCCTACGAGCAGTACTTC. The full variable domain, its missing parts supplied by reference TRBV2 and TRBJ2-7, is EPEVTQTPSHQVTQMGQEVILRCVPISNHLYFYWYRQILGQKVEFLVSFYNNEISEKSEIFDDQFSVERPDGSNFTLKIRSTKLEDSAMYFCASSGVERPYEQYFGPGTRLTVT.

This clone showed up just a few times. The V and J genes are TRBV5-1 and TRBJ1-4; D is uncertain. This CDR3 is built from 13 residues. CDR1 and CDR2 from the germline V gene are SGHRS and YFSETQ. V lost 4 bases and J lost 8, with 12 bases in between. The CDR3 DNA is TGCGCCAGCAGCCCGCCCTCCGGCGAAAAACTGTTTTTT. It codes for CASSPPSGEKLFF.

The V call is TRBV25-1, the J call TRBJ2-1, with unresolved D. V lost 8 bases and J 3 bases, leaving 11 bases between the germline ends. CDR3 length equals 13 residues. Looked up from germline, CDR1 is MGHDK and CDR2 is SYGVNS. CDR3 protein: CASSPRSYNEQFF. The CDR3 DNA follows: TGTGCCAGCTCCCCGCGGAGCTACAATGAGCAGTTCTTC. Full variable domain (remainder filled in from reference TRBV25-1 and TRBJ2-1): EADIYQTPRYLVIGTGKKITLECSQTMGHDKMYWYQQDPGMELHLIHYSYGVNSTEKGDLSSESTVSRIRTEHFPLTLESARPSHTSQYLCASSPRSYNEQFFGPGTRLTVL.

In DNA form, the CDR3 reads TGTGCCAGCAGCTTAGCGGCCGGGGAAAGAGTGACCCAGTACTTC. Its translation is CASSLAAGERVTQYF. This chain joins TRBV11-2 and TRBJ2-5; tentative D call: TRBD2 (5 bases). Germline V gene lookup returns CDR1 SGHAT and CDR2 FQNNGV. The CDR3 runs 15 residues. With 1 base removed from V and 7 bases from J, the gap between germline ends came to 16 bases.

The genes are TRBV9 and TRBJ1-2, with unresolved D. Per the germline V gene, CDR1 is SGDLS and CDR2 is YYNGEE. The ends were cut back, 0 bases at V and 7 bases at J, with 13 bases in the middle. CDR3 length: 14 amino acids. DNA of the CDR3: TGTGCCAGCAGCGTAGGGGTCGAATCCTCTGGCTACACCTTC. This encodes CASSVGVESSGYTF.

The chain links TRBV7-9 to TRBJ1-1, with D possibly being TRBD1 (5 bases). Trimming pared 1 base from V and 5 bases from J, leaving 14 bases between. The germline gives CDR1 SEHNR, CDR2 FQNEAQ (reference sequence). CDR3 size: 15 residues. Here the CDR3 reads CASSLGQGSRTEAFF. The CDR3 DNA sequence: TGTGCCAGCAGCTTAGGCCAGGGATCCAGGACTGAAGCTTTCTTT. Full variable domain (outside the CDR3, taken from reference TRBV7-9 and TRBJ1-1): DTGVSQNPRHKITKRGQNVTFRCDPISEHNRLYWYRQTLGQGPEFLTYFQNEAQLEKSRLLSDRFSAERPKGSFSTLEIQRTEQGDSAMYLCASSLGQGSRTEAFFGQGTRLTVV.

This clone showed up many times. The V gene is TRBV25-1, the J gene TRBJ1-5, with TRBD1 matching 8 bases. The V gene end was trimmed by 4 bases and the J gene end by 7 bases; junction bases not matched to a gene: 12. The CDR3 covers 16 residues. The germline CDR1 and CDR2 sequences are MGHDK and SYGVNS. The DNA of the CDR3 is TGTGCCAGCAGTGGAGGTACGGACAGGGTTGGGCAGCCCCAGCATTTT. Its translation is CASSGGTDRVGQPQHF.

The CDR3 sequence: CASSSSQGDTEAFF. The CDR3 DNA is TGTGCCAGCAGCTCAAGCCAGGGAGACACTGAAGCTTTCTTT. The chain links TRBV11-2 to TRBJ1-1, with D tentatively TRBD1 (5 bases). V was trimmed by 4 bases and J by 3 bases, leaving 12 bases between them. Germline values: CDR1 SGHAT, CDR2 FQNNGV. The CDR3 runs to 14 residues.

The CDR3 sequence is CASSLGSATNTGELFF. The DNA of the CDR3 is TGCGCCAGCAGCTTGGGTTCGGCTACGAACACCGGGGAGCTGTTTTTT. The chain links TRBV5-1 to TRBJ2-2; D ambiguous. Per germline, CDR1 SGHRS and CDR2 YFSETQ. V gave up 0 bases and J gave up 0 bases, with 9 bases separating them. This CDR3 has 16 amino acids. The whole variable domain, filled in from reference TRBV5-1 and TRBJ2-2, reads KAGVTQTPRYLIKTRGQQVTLSCSPISGHRSVSWYQQTPGQGLQFLFEYFSETQRNKGNFPGRFSGRQFSNSRSEMNVSTLELGDSALYLCASSLGSATNTGELFFGEGSRLTVL.

V usage is TRBV15 and J usage is TRBJ2-7; D is ambiguous. Trimming removed 0 bases at V and 6 bases at J, with 15 bases between. CDR3 length: 15 amino acids. Germline CDR1 is LNHNV and CDR2 is YYDKDF (reference sequence). DNA of the CDR3: TGTGCCACCAGCAGAGATATCGAGGCGGCCGGCGAGCAGTACTTC. Protein: CATSRDIEAAGEQYF.

This clone was detected only once. The rearrangement uses TRBV5-1 and TRBJ2-7, with 9 nucleotides matching TRBD2. The germline V gene has CDR1 SGHRS and CDR2 YFSETQ. This CDR3 spans 17 amino acids. J gave up 3 bases and V 4 bases, and 14 bases lay outside the gene matches. The CDR3 reads CASSPGTHSGSSYEQYF. CDR3 coding DNA: TGCGCCAGCAGCCCCGGGACACATAGCGGGAGCAGCTACGAGCAGTACTTC. The full variable domain, rest sourced from reference TRBV5-1 and TRBJ2-7, is KAGVTQTPRYLIKTRGQQVTLSCSPISGHRSVSWYQQTPGQGLQFLFEYFSETQRNKGNFPGRFSGRQFSNSRSEMNVSTLELGDSALYLCASSPGTHSGSSYEQYFGPGTRLTVT.

The chain links TRBV4-1 to TRBJ2-1; the D is unclear. Germline lookup yields CDR1 MGHRA and CDR2 YSYEKL. CDR3 length: 12 amino acids. Trimming removed 1 base from V and 8 bases from J, with 6 bases in between. The CDR3 DNA is TGCGCCAGCAGCCAAGTTCTCTATGAGCAGTTCTTC. Translation: CASSQVLYEQFF.

The rearrangement uses TRBV9 and TRBJ2-1; D remains unclear. In germline, CDR1 is SGDLS, CDR2 YYNGEE. The CDR3 has 13 amino acids. V lost 0 bases, J lost 8 bases, and 9 bases lay in between. CDR3 sequence (DNA): TGTGCCAGCAGCGTAGTTTCTGGGGATGAGCAGTTCTTC. Its translation is CASSVVSGDEQFF.

The chain recombines TRBV2 with TRBJ2-7; D unresolved. V gave up 7 bases and J gave up 6 bases, with 16 bases separating them. The CDR3 extends over 13 amino acids. CDR1 is SNHLY, CDR2 FYNNEI, per germline. The CDR3 reads CASILLESTEQYF. The CDR3 region has the DNA TGTGCCAGCATATTACTGGAGTCTACCGAGCAGTACTTC.

This sequence joins TRBV11-2 and TRBJ2-1; D remains ambiguous. This CDR3 comprises 14 residues. V shed 2 bases and J shed 6 bases, with 11 bases lying between them. CDR1 and CDR2 from the germline V gene are SGHAT and FQNNGV. CDR3 sequence reads: CASSLSVQINEQFF. In DNA, the CDR3 is TGTGCCAGCAGCTTAAGTGTTCAGATCAATGAGCAGTTCTTC.

This clone was observed once. This rearrangement joins TRBV28 to TRBJ2-2; 9 nucleotides match TRBD1. Germline lookup yields CDR1 MDHEN and CDR2 SYDVKM. The length of the CDR3 is 16 residues. With 6 bases clipped from V and 7 bases from J, the junction kept 12 bases outside the gene matches. The CDR3 sequence is CASRPIGTGKGGELFF. CDR3 coding DNA: TGTGCCAGCAGACCGATCGGGACAGGGAAGGGCGGGGAGCTGTTTTTT.

The rearrangement joins TRBV5-1 to TRBJ1-3, with D unresolved. The germline V gene encodes CDR1 SGHRS and CDR2 YFSETQ. There are 15 residues in the CDR3. V was clipped by 5 bases and J by 0 bases, with 12 bases between them. CDR3 sequence: CASSKGFNSGNTIYF. CDR3 nucleotide sequence: TGCGCCAGCAGTAAAGGATTCAACTCTGGAAACACCATATATTTT.

The chain joins TRBV9 to TRBJ1-6; 8 bases line up with TRBD1. This CDR3 is 14 amino acids long. Germline V gene lookup returns CDR1 SGDLS and CDR2 YYNGEE. The V gene end was trimmed by 3 bases and the J gene end by 5 bases; junction bases not matched to a gene: 1. The CDR3 nucleotides read TGTGCCAGCAGCGCGACAGGGGATAATTCACCCCTCCACTTT. Its protein is CASSATGDNSPLHF.

V is TRBV6-6 and J is TRBJ1-5; the D is unclear. CDR3 size: 14 residues. The germline V and J ends were trimmed by 2 bases and 7 bases, with 12 bases remaining between them. Germline V gene lookup returns CDR1 MNHNY and CDR2 SVGAGI (reference sequence). The CDR3 bases are TGTGCCAGCAGTTACAAGGGAAGCGGGCAGCCCCAGCATTTT. This gives the protein CASSYKGSGQPQHF.

J is TRBJ2-3 and V is TRBV11-2; 7 bases are shared with TRBD2. The CDR3 contains 14 residues. The germline CDR1 and CDR2 sequences are SGHAT and FQNNGV. Trimming cost V 4 bases and J 5 bases; bases outside gene matches: 6. In DNA form, the CDR3 reads TGTGCCAGCAGCTACGGACTAGTCGGAGATACGCAGTATTTT. Protein: CASSYGLVGDTQYF. The full variable domain, with the rest looked up from reference TRBV11-2 and TRBJ2-3, is EAGVAQSPRYKIIEKRQSVAFWCNPISGHATLYWYQQILGQGPKLLIQFQNNGVVDDSQLPKDRFSAERLKGVDSTLKIQPAKLEDSAVYLCASSYGLVGDTQYFGPGTRLTVL.

V usage is TRBV5-1 and J usage is TRBJ2-3, with unresolved D. Germline-derived CDR1 and CDR2 are SGHRS and YFSETQ. The CDR3 consists of 13 residues. V lost 1 base, J lost 2 bases, and 5 bases lay in between. The CDR3 here is CASSLIFTDTQYF. Here the CDR3 DNA reads TGCGCCAGCAGCTTGATTTTCACAGATACGCAGTATTTT.

The genes are TRBV25-1 and TRBJ2-7; TRBD2 matches 12 bases. J gave up 3 bases and V 5 bases, and 11 bases lay outside the gene matches. Germline V gene sequence: CDR1 MGHDK, CDR2 SYGVNS. The CDR3 covers 17 residues. The CDR3 sequence: CASSKLTLAGGNYEQYF. DNA of the CDR3: TGTGCCAGCAGTAAATTAACCCTAGCGGGAGGGAACTACGAGCAGTACTTC.

This rearrangement joins TRBV28 to TRBJ1-3; weak D call: TRBD1 (5 bases). CDR3 length equals 18 residues. Germline V CDR1 and CDR2: MDHEN, SYDVKM. Trimming cost V 5 bases and J 4 bases, with 24 bases left between them. The CDR3 sequence: CASSPWGGRGESGNTIYF. In DNA, the CDR3 is TGTGCCAGCAGTCCATGGGGCGGGAGAGGGGAATCCGGAAACACCATATATTTT.

Note on this clone: Other DNA variants within this sample encode the same CDR3. The V and J genes are TRBV2 and TRBJ1-5, with D hard to call. Germline lookup yields CDR1 SNHLY and CDR2 FYNNEI. V was cut by 1 base and J by 3 bases, with 4 bases left in between. The CDR3 totals 13 residues. CDR3 protein: CASSEGNNQPQHF. For the CDR3, the DNA is TGTGCCAGCAGTGAAGGGAACAATCAGCCCCAGCATTTT.

Points on this clone: The sample has other DNA sequences that encode this CDR3 too. This sequence joins TRBV29-1 and TRBJ1-1; 7 nucleotides agree with TRBD1. The CDR3 is 13 residues long. Trimming at V came to 3 bases and at J to 0 bases, leaving 1 base not matched to a gene. Germline V gene lookup returns CDR1 SQVTM and CDR2 ANQGSEA. The CDR3 DNA is TGCAGCGTTGAGGGACAGATGAACACTGAAGCTTTCTTT. Its translation is CSVEGQMNTEAFF.

This chain uses TRBV29-1 with TRBJ1-5, with D uncertain. Germline CDR1 SQVTM, CDR2 ANQGSEA. The CDR3 totals 12 residues. V was shortened by 7 bases and J by 4 bases, with 11 bases between the two germline ends. The CDR3 sequence: CSAWTDNQPQHF. The CDR3 nucleotides read TGCAGCGCGTGGACTGATAATCAGCCCCAGCATTTT.

This chain links TRBV19 with TRBJ1-3, with D uncertain. CDR3 size: 15 residues. CDR1 is LNHDA and CDR2 is SQIVND in the germline V gene (reference sequence). The germline V and J ends were trimmed by 6 bases and 0 bases, with 12 bases remaining between them. CDR3 sequence (DNA): TGTGCCAGTAGCATCGGACCGCGCTCTGGAAACACCATATATTTT. Amino acids: CASSIGPRSGNTIYF.

To note about this clone: The junction does not match germline at one end; this may be a read error. V usage is TRBV2 and J usage is TRBJ1-1; D may be TRBD1 (5 bases). Germline V gene lookup returns CDR1 SNHLY and CDR2 FYNNEI. CDR3 length equals 15 residues. CDR3 coding DNA: TGTGCCAGCAGGGAAGACAGATCCATGAACACTGAAGCTTTCTTT. Its protein is CASREDRSMNTEAFF.

This clone was seen once. This chain links TRBV5-8 with TRBJ1-1; D is perhaps TRBD1 (6 bases). Trimming cost V 4 bases and J 0 bases, with 13 bases left between them. The CDR3 is made up of 15 amino acids. Germline V lookup: CDR1 SGHTS, CDR2 YDEGEE. The CDR3 DNA reads as TGTGCCAGCAGCCCTAGGCGGGGGCTGAACACTGAAGCTTTCTTT. Translation gives CASSPRRGLNTEAFF.

V gene TRBV30 combines with J gene TRBJ1-1; D uncertain. Per germline, CDR1 GTSNPN and CDR2 SVGIG (reference sequence). CDR3 length: 13 residues. The V end was cut by 0 bases, the J end by 3 bases, with 8 bases between. The CDR3 spells CAWSVQFDTEAFF. DNA of the CDR3: TGTGCCTGGAGTGTACAGTTCGACACTGAAGCTTTCTTT.

The chain recombines TRBV7-9 with TRBJ2-3, with 9 bases lining up with TRBD1. Germline V gene lookup returns CDR1 SEHNR and CDR2 FQNEAQ (reference sequence). V dropped 3 bases and J dropped 5; count of bases not matched to a gene: 9. The CDR3 extends over 16 amino acids. The CDR3 DNA reads TGTGCCAGCAGCTTCCCGACAGGGGGACGGGAAGATACGCAGTATTTT. Protein product: CASSFPTGGREDTQYF.